Below are 23 T cell receptor beta chains sequenced from a single sample in a study of cytomegalovirus exposure and HLA in healthy donors. Researchers ran the PCR with 60 Vbeta and 13 Jbeta primers. Method: immunoSEQ multiplex PCR; TCRdb's copy keeps in-frame clones and lacks some. This table has tens of thousands of clones, about 67% appearing once. The sample comprised PBMCs. The receptor source for this set is a young man in good health and CMV-seronegative.

This chain uses TRBV7-3 with TRBJ2-5; D is perhaps TRBD1 (5 bases). V lost 2 bases and J lost 4, with 14 bases in between. Germline CDR1 is SGHTA and CDR2 is FQGTGA. This CDR3 spans 15 amino acids. The CDR3 here is CASSLGQGLGETQYF. CDR3 in DNA: TGTGCCAGCAGCTTAGGCCAGGGATTGGGAGAGACCCAGTACTTC.

V and J are TRBV10-2 and TRBJ2-3, with 11 bases lining up with TRBD2. Germline trimming cut 6 bases from V and 3 bases from J; bases unmatched to any gene: 5. The CDR3 covers 15 residues. Germline lookup yields CDR1 WSHSY and CDR2 SAAADI. The CDR3 loop is CASSLTSGVTDTQYF. Here the CDR3 DNA reads TGCGCCAGCAGCCTGACTAGCGGGGTAACAGATACGCAGTATTTT.

This chain connects TRBV7-2 to TRBJ1-1; D call uncertain. There are 16 residues in the CDR3. Germline CDR1 is SGHTA and CDR2 is FQGNSA. Trimming took off 1 base at V and 2 bases at J, with 14 bases between the two ends. CDR3: CASSLGVVGVNTEAFF. CDR3 nucleotides: TGTGCCAGCAGCTTAGGGGTGGTCGGGGTAAACACTGAAGCTTTCTTT.

V gene TRBV5-1 combines with J gene TRBJ2-5, with 8 bases lining up with TRBD1. Losses at the gene ends were 0 bases for V and 5 bases for J; bases not matched to a gene: 6. CDR1 and CDR2 from the germline V gene are SGHRS and YFSETQ. The length of the CDR3 is 15 residues. This CDR3 is CASSLGQGIGETQYF. The CDR3 nucleotides read TGCGCCAGCAGCTTGGGACAGGGGATAGGGGAGACCCAGTACTTC.

Remarks on this clone: A junction end diverges from the germline sequence, so it may reflect a read error. The identical CDR3 is also encoded by other nucleotide sequences in the sample. This chain uses TRBV29-1 with TRBJ2-3; a weak D match, TRBD2 (6 bases). Germline CDR1 SQVTM, CDR2 ANQGSEA. CDR3 length: 13 amino acids. CDR3 nucleotide sequence: TGTAGCGCAGTCCCCCCGGGACTGGTTACGCAGTATTTT. It translates to CSAVPPGLVTQYF.

The count of this clone is one. The rearrangement joins TRBV7-6 to TRBJ2-7, with 9 bases matching TRBD1. Per germline, CDR1 SGHVS and CDR2 FNYEAQ. V trimming: 1 base; J trimming: 1 base; junction bases outside the gene matches: 2. The CDR3 spans 15 residues. The DNA for the CDR3 is TGTGCCAGCAGCTTAGGAGGACAGGGGTCCTACGAGCAGTACTTC. Translation: CASSLGGQGSYEQYF.

V and J are TRBV28 and TRBJ2-7; 9 bases line up with TRBD1. Germline V gene sequence: CDR1 MDHEN, CDR2 SYDVKM. V lost 3 bases to trimming and J lost 6 bases; unmatched junction nucleotides: 9. This CDR3 spans 15 amino acids. The DNA for the CDR3 is TGTGCCAGCAGTTTCCTGGGACAGGGCGGGGGCGAGCAGTACTTC. This codes for CASSFLGQGGGEQYF. Looking up the rest from reference TRBV28 and TRBJ2-7 gives the full variable domain: DVKVTQSSRYLVKRTGEKVFLECVQDMDHENMFWYRQDPGLGLRLIYFSYDVKMKEKGDIPEGYSVSREKKERFSLILESASTNQTSMYLCASSFLGQGGGEQYFGPGTRLTVT.

The chain employs TRBV19 and TRBJ1-3; a weak D match, TRBD1 (6 bases). This CDR3 has 15 amino acids. V was shortened by 6 bases and J by 4 bases, with 16 bases between the two germline ends. CDR1 is LNHDA, CDR2 SQIVND, per germline (reference sequence). The DNA of the CDR3 is TGTGCCAGTAGATCGGGACACTCGGCGGGAAACACCATATATTTT. Residues: CASRSGHSAGNTIYF.

The V call is TRBV10-2, the J call TRBJ1-3, with TRBD1 matching over 8 bases. Trimming took 8 bases from V and 0 from J; bases not matched to a gene: 3. Germline values: CDR1 WSHSY, CDR2 SAAADI. This CDR3 region has 14 residues. CDR3 nucleotide sequence: TGCGCCAGCGGGGACAGGAGCTCTGGAAACACCATATATTTT. Encoded protein: CASGDRSSGNTIYF.

The rearrangement links TRBV6-6 to TRBJ1-2; a weak D match, TRBD1 (6 bases). Germline loops: CDR1 MNHNY, CDR2 SVGAGI (reference sequence). V was cut by 6 bases and J by 8 bases, with 16 bases left in between. CDR3 length equals 13 residues. CDR3 coding DNA: TGTGCCAGCAGCCCGACAGGTTTGAGAGGCTACACCTTC. Translation gives CASSPTGLRGYTF.

The chain has TRBV11-2 and TRBJ1-2, with D perhaps TRBD1 (5 bases). Trimming left V 5 bases short and J 6 bases short, with 22 bases between. Germline loops: CDR1 SGHAT, CDR2 FQNNGV. CDR3 length: 16 amino acids. CDR3 sequence: CASSATAGHPLDGYTF. The DNA for the CDR3 is TGTGCCAGCAGCGCCACCGCAGGACACCCCTTGGATGGCTACACCTTC.

V gene TRBV19 combines with J gene TRBJ1-5; D uncertain. CDR1 and CDR2 (germline): LNHDA, SQIVND (reference sequence). The CDR3 has 12 residues. V was cut by 9 bases and J by 3 bases, with 9 bases left in between. The CDR3 sequence is CASSWANQPQHF. The CDR3 bases are TGTGCCAGCTCTTGGGCCAATCAGCCCCAGCATTTT. The variable domain in full, completed from reference TRBV19 and TRBJ1-5, reads DGGITQSPKYLFRKEGQNVTLSCEQNLNHDAMYWYRQDPGQGLRLIYYSQIVNDFQKGDIAEGYSVSREKKESFPLTVTSAQKNPTAFYLCASSWANQPQHFGDGTRLSIL.

This clone has only one observation. This chain connects TRBV6-6 to TRBJ1-5, with 7 bases matching TRBD1. The CDR3 extends over 15 amino acids. CDR1 and CDR2 (germline): MNHNY, SVGAGI (reference sequence). Germline trimming cut 4 bases from V and 5 bases from J; bases unmatched to any gene: 8. DNA for the CDR3: TGTGCCAGCAGTTCCAACAGGGGCGGGGATCAGCCCCAGCATTTT. Protein sequence: CASSSNRGGDQPQHF.

J is TRBJ1-2 and V is TRBV6-6; D unclear. The length of the CDR3 is 13 residues. Germline values: CDR1 MNHNY, CDR2 SVGAGI (reference sequence). V gave up 6 bases and J gave up 2 bases, with 10 bases separating them. CDR3 amino acids: CASSSDGNYGYTF. As DNA, the CDR3 is TGTGCCAGCAGCAGCGACGGAAACTATGGCTACACCTTC.

The J gene is TRBJ1-4, the V gene TRBV21-1; the table's D gene call, TRBD1, was not cross checked with the DNA. TRBV21-1 is shown as a pseudogene. This CDR3 is built from 18 residues. CDR3 protein: CASSKARGHPGTNEKLFF. DNA for the CDR3: TGTGCCAGCAGCAAAGCGCGTGGACACCCAGGGACTAATGAAAAACTGTTTTTT.

CDR3 sequence (DNA): TGTGCCAGCAGCTTCGGGGACAGGGTCATCTATGGCTACACCTTC. Translated, it gives CASSFGDRVIYGYTF. This chain links TRBV5-4 with TRBJ1-2; 9 nucleotides align to TRBD1. Trimming took 2 bases from V and 4 from J; bases not matched to a gene: 6. This CDR3 spans 15 amino acids. CDR1 and CDR2 (germline): SGHNT, YYREEE (reference sequence). Filled out from reference TRBV5-4 and TRBJ1-2, the complete variable domain reads ETGVTQSPTHLIKTRGQQVTLRCSSQSGHNTVSWYQQALGQGPQFIFQYYREEENGRGNFPPRFSGLQFPNYSSELNVNALELDDSALYLCASSFGDRVIYGYTFGSGTRLTVV.

The genes are TRBV7-2 and TRBJ1-1; TRBD1 matches at 8 bases. J was trimmed by 1 base and V by 5 bases; bases with no gene match: 6. Germline CDR1 is SGHTA and CDR2 is FQGNSA. This CDR3 is built from 15 residues. The chain's CDR3 is CASSPSGGANTEAFF. The CDR3 DNA is TGTGCCAGCAGCCCTTCAGGGGGCGCGAACACTGAAGCTTTCTTT.

V is TRBV6-5 and J is TRBJ2-5; weak D call: TRBD2 (6 bases). The length of the CDR3 is 14 residues. Between the trimmed V and J ends, which lost 5 bases and 5 bases, there was a span of 15 bases. CDR1 and CDR2 (germline): MNHEY, SVGAGI. CDR3 nucleotides: TGTGCCAGCAGTATCGGAGGGACGCCGGAGACCCAGTACTTC. Protein: CASSIGGTPETQYF.

This rearrangement joins TRBV2 to TRBJ1-2, with 7 bases identical to TRBD1. The V gene's germline CDR1 is SNHLY and CDR2 FYNNEI. Trimming removed 2 bases from V and 1 base from J; junction bases left unmatched: 7. The CDR3 length is 16 residues. CDR3 sequence: CASSERGRGLNYGYTF. The CDR3 coding sequence is TGTGCCAGCAGTGAAAGAGGAAGGGGGCTTAACTATGGCTACACCTTC.

This sequence joins TRBV28 and TRBJ2-7; TRBD1 agrees at 9 bases. V was pared by 6 bases and J by 0 bases, with 6 bases of the junction left unmatched. This CDR3 has 15 amino acids. Germline CDR1 is MDHEN and CDR2 is SYDVKM. This CDR3 reads CASRHRGRSSYEQYF. The CDR3 DNA is TGTGCCAGCAGGCACAGGGGGCGAAGCTCCTACGAGCAGTACTTC.

On this clone: At one end the junction does not follow the germline gene, possibly because of a read error. The chain has TRBV7-9 and TRBJ2-7; D is perhaps TRBD2 (6 bases). This CDR3 region has 12 residues. Germline lookup yields CDR1 SEHNR and CDR2 FQNEAQ (reference sequence). The CDR3 spells CSSGWAGNEQYF. The CDR3 DNA sequence: TGTTCCAGCGGGTGGGCGGGCAACGAGCAGTACTTC.

This clone showed up just a few times. The chain carries TRBV29-1 and TRBJ2-5; 8 bases are a match to TRBD2. The J call may be in error: the DNA end matches TRBJ2-7 better. CDR3 length: 13 amino acids. Germline CDR1 reads SQVTM; CDR2 reads ANQGSEA. CDR3 sequence reads: CSVVGLAKNEQYF. The CDR3 DNA is TGCAGCGTTGTTGGACTAGCCAAAAACGAGCAGTACTTC.

This clone was detected only once. The chain employs TRBV4-2 and TRBJ2-3; possible D gene TRBD1, 6 bases. The CDR3 covers 15 residues. The V gene's germline CDR1 is LGHNA and CDR2 YNFKEQ. V lost 4 bases and J 2 bases, leaving 13 bases between the germline ends. The CDR3 nucleotides read TGTGCCAGCAGCCTACGTGAGGGGGACACAGATACGCAGTATTTT. It codes for CASSLREGDTDTQYF.